What follows are 8 T cell receptor beta chains derived from one specimen sequenced in a study of cytomegalovirus exposure and HLA in healthy donors. The protocol was immunoSEQ multiplex PCR, while the TCRdb copy is restricted to in-frame clones and leaves out a portion. The profile shows roughly 100,000 clones, approximately 90% of them singletons. Material: PBMCs. These receptors were obtained from a young woman in good health and CMV-seropositive.

This chain connects TRBV5-4 to TRBJ2-3; 9 bases fit TRBD2. The CDR3 spans 16 residues. The germline CDR1 and CDR2 sequences are SGHNT and YYREEE (reference sequence). The trim removed 3 bases at V and 2 bases at J, leaving 7 bases unmatched. Written as DNA, the CDR3 is TGTGCCAGCAGCTCCGGGCGGGAGGGCCACACAGATACGCAGTATTTT. Translated, it gives CASSSGREGHTDTQYF. Full variable domain (outside the CDR3, taken from reference TRBV5-4 and TRBJ2-3): ETGVTQSPTHLIKTRGQQVTLRCSSQSGHNTVSWYQQALGQGPQFIFQYYREEENGRGNFPPRFSGLQFPNYSSELNVNALELDDSALYLCASSSGREGHTDTQYFGPGTRLTVL.

The V gene is TRBV11-3, the J gene TRBJ2-4, with 7 bases matching TRBD2. With V trimmed by 5 bases and J by 2 bases, 9 bases remained unmatched. The CDR3 is 16 residues long. Germline V lookup: CDR1 SGHNT, CDR2 YENEEA. The CDR3 DNA follows: TGTGCCAGCAGCACCCTTCGGGGGGTAACCAAAAACATTCAGTACTTC. It encodes CASSTLRGVTKNIQYF.

The V and J genes are TRBV6-5 and TRBJ1-5, with TRBD1 as a possible D gene (6 bases). The germline V gene has CDR1 MNHEY and CDR2 SVGAGI. There are 13 residues in the CDR3. The V and J ends lost 6 bases and 7 bases respectively, with 13 bases between them. Here the CDR3 reads CASSRQEIQPQHF. The CDR3 bases are TGTGCCAGCAGCCGACAGGAGATCCAGCCCCAGCATTTT.

This rearrangement joins TRBV7-9 to TRBJ2-5, with 7 bases aligning to TRBD2. The germline gives CDR1 SEHNR, CDR2 FQNEAQ (reference sequence). V shed 4 bases and J 7 bases; nucleotides not matched to a gene: 0. CDR3 length: 11 residues. CDR3 in DNA: TGTGCCAGCAGCTCGGGGGGGACCCAGTACTTC. Encoded protein: CASSSGGTQYF.

Here the CDR3 DNA reads TGCGCCAGCAGCCTCCTCGACCTCCAGGGAAAGCATGAGCAGTTCTTC. The encoded protein is CASSLLDLQGKHEQFF. V usage is TRBV4-1 and J usage is TRBJ2-1; maybe TRBD1 (5 bases). The CDR3 runs to 16 residues. Between the trimmed V and J ends, which lost 4 bases and 8 bases, there was a span of 21 bases. Per germline, CDR1 MGHRA and CDR2 YSYEKL.

The chain links TRBV5-6 to TRBJ1-2; 7 bases are a match to TRBD1. The J segment lost 1 base and the V segment lost 4 bases, leaving 16 bases of the junction unmatched. The CDR3 length is 18 residues. Germline CDR1 SGHDT, CDR2 YYEEEE. CDR3 DNA: TGTGCCAGCAGCCAGGGGGGAGTTATAGGCCTTTTTAACTATGGCTACACCTTC. This codes for CASSQGGVIGLFNYGYTF.

The chain employs TRBV18 and TRBJ2-7; 7 nucleotides match TRBD1. CDR3 length equals 15 residues. V was pared by 0 bases and J by 4 bases, with 6 bases of the junction left unmatched. Germline V gene lookup returns CDR1 KGHSH and CDR2 LQKENI. CDR3 sequence reads: CASSPPGTEAYEQYF. In DNA, the CDR3 is TGTGCCAGCTCACCACCGGGGACAGAGGCTTACGAGCAGTACTTC.

This clone was picked up one time. The gene calls are TRBV11-3 and TRBJ2-4; D perhaps matches TRBD2 (6 bases). V lost 3 bases, J lost 9 bases, and 15 bases lay in between. The CDR3 is made up of 14 amino acids. Germline V gene data show CDR1 as SGHNT and CDR2 as YENEEA. The CDR3 DNA reads as TGTGCCAGCAGCTTCGGCGCGGCCGGGAGCATTCAGTACTTC. Amino acid sequence: CASSFGAAGSIQYF.